This T cell receptor beta chain was observed in a study of chronic HIV infection and antiretroviral therapy. This clonotype was seen at least ten times. V was clipped by 5 bases and J by 3 bases; unmatched bases: 7. This CDR3 region has 18 residues. Germline CDR1 SEHNR, CDR2 FQNEAQ (reference sequence). TCRdb processed the 5' RACE reads anew with MiXCR; each CDR3 protein has one entry. The data contain 25,000 to 35,000 distinct CDR3 sequences, about 9.7% of them singletons. The rearrangement links TRBV7-9 to TRBJ2-2; 15 nucleotides line up with TRBD2. The material sequenced was peripheral blood. The sequence derives from an adult who had HIV and had not received antiretroviral therapy, or was an uninfected healthy control (not recorded which). This chain's CDR3 is CASSPGTSGRSDTGELFF. The CDR3 bases are TGTGCCAGCAGCCCAGGGACTAGCGGGAGGTCGGACACCGGGGAGCTGTTTTTT.